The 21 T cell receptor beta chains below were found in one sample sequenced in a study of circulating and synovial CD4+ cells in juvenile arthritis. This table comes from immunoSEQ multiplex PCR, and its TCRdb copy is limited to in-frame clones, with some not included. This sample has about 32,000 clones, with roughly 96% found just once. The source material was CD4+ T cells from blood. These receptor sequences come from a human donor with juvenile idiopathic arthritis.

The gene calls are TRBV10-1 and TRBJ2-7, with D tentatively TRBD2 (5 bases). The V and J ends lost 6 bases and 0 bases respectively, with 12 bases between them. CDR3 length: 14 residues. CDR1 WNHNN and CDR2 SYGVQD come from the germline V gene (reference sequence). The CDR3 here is CASSPSGSSYEQYF. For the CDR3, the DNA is TGCGCCAGCAGCCCATCGGGAAGCTCCTACGAGCAGTACTTC.

For the CDR3, the DNA is TGTGCCAGCAGTGGGTGGTTTGAGGCCCAGCATTTT. Translated, it gives CASSGWFEAQHF. V usage is TRBV7-6 and J usage is TRBJ1-5, with D unclear. This CDR3 has 12 residues. In germline, CDR1 is SGHVS, CDR2 FNYEAQ. V was cut by 6 bases and J by 11 bases, with 14 bases left in between.

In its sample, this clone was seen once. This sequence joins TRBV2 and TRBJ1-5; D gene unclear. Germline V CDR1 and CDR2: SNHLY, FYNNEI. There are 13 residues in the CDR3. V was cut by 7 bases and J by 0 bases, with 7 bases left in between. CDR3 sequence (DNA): TGTGCCAGCAAACAAGATAGCAATCAGCCCCAGCATTTT. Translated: CASKQDSNQPQHF.

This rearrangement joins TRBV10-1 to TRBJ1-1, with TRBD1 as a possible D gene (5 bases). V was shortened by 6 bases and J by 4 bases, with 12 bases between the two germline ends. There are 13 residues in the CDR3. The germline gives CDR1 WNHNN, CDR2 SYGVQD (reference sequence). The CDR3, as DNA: TGCGCCAGCAGAGGGGATAGGTCCACTGAAGCTTTCTTT. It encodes CASRGDRSTEAFF.

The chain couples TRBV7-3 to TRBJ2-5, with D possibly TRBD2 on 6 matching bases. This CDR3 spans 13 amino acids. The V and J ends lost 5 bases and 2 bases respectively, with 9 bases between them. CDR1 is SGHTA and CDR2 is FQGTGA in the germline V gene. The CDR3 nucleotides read TGTGCCAGCAGCCGGGGGTTACAAGAGACCCAGTACTTC. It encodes CASSRGLQETQYF.

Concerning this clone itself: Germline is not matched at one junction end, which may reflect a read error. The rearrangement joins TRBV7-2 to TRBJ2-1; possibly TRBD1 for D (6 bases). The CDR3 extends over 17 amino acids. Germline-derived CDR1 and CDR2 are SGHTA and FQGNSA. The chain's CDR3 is CASSDRGRDTSDNEQFF. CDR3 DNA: TGTGCCAGCAGCGATCGTGGTCGGGACACCTCCGACAATGAGCAGTTCTTC.

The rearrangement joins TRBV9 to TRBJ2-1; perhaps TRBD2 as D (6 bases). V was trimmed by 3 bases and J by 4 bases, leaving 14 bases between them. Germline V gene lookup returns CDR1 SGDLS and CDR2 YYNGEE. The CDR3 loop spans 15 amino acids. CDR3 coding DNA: TGTGCCAGCAGCGGAACGGGACTGGCTTACAATGAGCAGTTCTTC. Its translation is CASSGTGLAYNEQFF.

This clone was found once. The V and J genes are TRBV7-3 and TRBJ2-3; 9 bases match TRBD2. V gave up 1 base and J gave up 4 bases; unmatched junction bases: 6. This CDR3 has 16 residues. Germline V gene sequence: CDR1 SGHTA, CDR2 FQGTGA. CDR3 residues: CASSLIAGGPPDTQYF. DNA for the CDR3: TGTGCCAGCAGCTTAATTGCGGGGGGGCCGCCAGATACGCAGTATTTT.

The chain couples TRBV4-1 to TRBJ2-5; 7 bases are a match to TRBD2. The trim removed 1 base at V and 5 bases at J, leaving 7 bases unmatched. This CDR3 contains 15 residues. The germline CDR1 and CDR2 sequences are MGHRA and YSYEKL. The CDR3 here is CASSQAPGEGETQYF. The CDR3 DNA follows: TGCGCCAGCAGCCAAGCCCCCGGGGAGGGTGAGACCCAGTACTTC.

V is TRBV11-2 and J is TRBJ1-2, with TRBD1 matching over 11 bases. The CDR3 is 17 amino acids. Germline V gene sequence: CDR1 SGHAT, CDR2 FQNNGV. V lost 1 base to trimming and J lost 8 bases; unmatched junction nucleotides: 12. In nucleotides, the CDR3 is TGTGCCAGCAGCTTAGTTCGCCGGACAGGGGGCGCGAAGGGCTACACCTTC. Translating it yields CASSLVRRTGGAKGYTF. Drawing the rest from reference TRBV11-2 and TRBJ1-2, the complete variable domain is EAGVAQSPRYKIIEKRQSVAFWCNPISGHATLYWYQQILGQGPKLLIQFQNNGVVDDSQLPKDRFSAERLKGVDSTLKIQPAKLEDSAVYLCASSLVRRTGGAKGYTFGSGTRLTVV.

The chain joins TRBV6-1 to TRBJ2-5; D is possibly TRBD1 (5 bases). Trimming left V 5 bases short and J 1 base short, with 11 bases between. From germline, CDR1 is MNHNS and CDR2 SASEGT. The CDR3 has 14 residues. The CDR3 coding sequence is TGTGCCAGCAGTAGGGGTGGGCCCCAAGAGACCCAGTACTTC. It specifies CASSRGGPQETQYF.

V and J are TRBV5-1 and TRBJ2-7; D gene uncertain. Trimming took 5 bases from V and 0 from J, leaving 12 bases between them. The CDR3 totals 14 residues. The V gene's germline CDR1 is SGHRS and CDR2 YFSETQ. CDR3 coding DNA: TGCGCCAGCAGACGCGACACGAGCTCCTACGAGCAGTACTTC. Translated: CASRRDTSSYEQYF.

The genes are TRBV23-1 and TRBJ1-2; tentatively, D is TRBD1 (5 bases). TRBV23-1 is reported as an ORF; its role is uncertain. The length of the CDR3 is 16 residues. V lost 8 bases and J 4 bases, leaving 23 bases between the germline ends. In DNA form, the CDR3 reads TGCGCCAGCCGTCTTAAGCCTCAGACAGTGCCCTATGGCTACACCTTC. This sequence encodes CASRLKPQTVPYGYTF.

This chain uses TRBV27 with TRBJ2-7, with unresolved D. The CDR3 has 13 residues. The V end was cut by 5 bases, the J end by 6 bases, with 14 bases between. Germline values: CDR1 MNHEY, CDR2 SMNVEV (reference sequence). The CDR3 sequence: CASSPGWISEQYF. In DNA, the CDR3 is TGTGCCAGCAGTCCCGGGTGGATCTCCGAGCAGTACTTC.

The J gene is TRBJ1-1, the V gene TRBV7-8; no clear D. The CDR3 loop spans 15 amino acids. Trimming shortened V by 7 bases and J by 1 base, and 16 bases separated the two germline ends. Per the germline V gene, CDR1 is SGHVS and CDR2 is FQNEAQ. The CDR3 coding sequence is TGTGCCAGCAACTCCCCCCCCGGGTGGAACACTGAAGCTTTCTTT. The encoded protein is CASNSPPGWNTEAFF.

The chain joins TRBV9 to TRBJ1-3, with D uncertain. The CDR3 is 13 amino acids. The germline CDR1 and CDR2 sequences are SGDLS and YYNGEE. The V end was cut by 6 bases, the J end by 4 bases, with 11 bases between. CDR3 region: CASTSGKGNTIYF. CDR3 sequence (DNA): TGTGCCAGCACCTCAGGCAAAGGAAACACCATATATTTT.

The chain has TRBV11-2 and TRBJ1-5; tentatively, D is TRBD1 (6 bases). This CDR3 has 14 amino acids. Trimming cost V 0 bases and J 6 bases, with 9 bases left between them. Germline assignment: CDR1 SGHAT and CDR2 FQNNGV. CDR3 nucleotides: TGTGCCAGCAGCTTAGACAGGGGCGGTCAGCCCCAGCATTTT. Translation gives CASSLDRGGQPQHF.

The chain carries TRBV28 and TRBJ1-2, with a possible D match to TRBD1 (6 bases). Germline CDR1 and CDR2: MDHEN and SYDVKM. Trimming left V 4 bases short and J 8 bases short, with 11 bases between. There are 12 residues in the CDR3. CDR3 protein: CASSSPGTGYTF. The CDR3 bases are TGTGCCAGCAGTTCCCCCGGGACAGGCTACACCTTC.

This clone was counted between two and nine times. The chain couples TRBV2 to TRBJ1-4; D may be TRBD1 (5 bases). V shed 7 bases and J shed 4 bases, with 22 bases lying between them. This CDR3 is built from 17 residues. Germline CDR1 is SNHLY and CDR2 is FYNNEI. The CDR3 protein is CASIKGLRFWGNEKLFF. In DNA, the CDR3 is TGTGCCAGCATAAAGGGACTGAGGTTTTGGGGTAATGAAAAACTGTTTTTT.

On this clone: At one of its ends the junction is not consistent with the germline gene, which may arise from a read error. This CDR3 is CASSLGGSSDF. The CDR3 region has the DNA TGTGCCAGCAGCTTGGGGGGCTCAAGCGACTTC. The chain uses TRBV5-6 and TRBJ2-7; D perhaps matches TRBD1 (5 bases). The germline V gene encodes CDR1 SGHDT and CDR2 YYEEEE. The CDR3 runs to 11 residues.

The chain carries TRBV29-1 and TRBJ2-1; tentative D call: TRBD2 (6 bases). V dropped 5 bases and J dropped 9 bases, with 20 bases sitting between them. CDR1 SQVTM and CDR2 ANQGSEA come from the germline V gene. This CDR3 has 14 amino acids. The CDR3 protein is CSVKEGPGVGEQFF. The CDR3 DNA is TGCAGCGTTAAGGAGGGGCCGGGGGTTGGTGAGCAGTTCTTC.